This T cell receptor (beta chain) emerged from a study of OX40 agonist ivuxolimab in advanced cancers. Patients with a history of autoimmune disease or on systemic immunosuppression were excluded. TCRdb's table, derived via immunoSEQ multiplex PCR, lists solely in-frame clones and lacks some. The repertoire holds some 98,000 clones, with roughly 83% as singletons. Turning to this clone: No antigen is known for it.

The CDR3 extends over 13 amino acids. Germline lookup yields CDR1 SGHRS and CDR2 YFSETQ. V was trimmed by 6 bases and J by 2 bases, leaving 11 bases between them. Study findings and constraints: On average, CD8+ T cells had more expanded clones than CD4+. Within 6 weeks, CD4+ and CD8+ blood T cells expanded clonally at 0.1 to 3.0 mg/kg.

The chain couples TRBV5-1 to TRBJ1-1, with D unclear. The clonotype originates from an adult with an advanced solid tumor such as melanoma, head and neck, liver or kidney cancer. The sequences come from CD4+ or CD8+ T cells sorted from blood, collected in a trial of the OX40 agonist ivuxolimab. The CDR3, as DNA: TGCGCCAGCAACACCGACGGTAACACTGAAGCTTTCTTT. This sequence encodes CASNTDGNTEAFF.